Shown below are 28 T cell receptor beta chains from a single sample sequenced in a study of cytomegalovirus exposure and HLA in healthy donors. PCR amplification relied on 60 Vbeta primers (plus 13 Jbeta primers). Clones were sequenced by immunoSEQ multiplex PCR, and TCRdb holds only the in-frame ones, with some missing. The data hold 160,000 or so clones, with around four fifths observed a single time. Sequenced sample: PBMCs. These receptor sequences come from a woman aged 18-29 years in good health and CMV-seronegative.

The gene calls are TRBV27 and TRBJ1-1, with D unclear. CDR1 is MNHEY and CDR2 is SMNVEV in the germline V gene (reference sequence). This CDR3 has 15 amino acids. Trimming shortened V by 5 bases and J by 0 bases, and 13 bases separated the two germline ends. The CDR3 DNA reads TGTGCCAGCAGTCCCCTCCAAGCTATGAACACTGAAGCTTTCTTT. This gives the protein CASSPLQAMNTEAFF.

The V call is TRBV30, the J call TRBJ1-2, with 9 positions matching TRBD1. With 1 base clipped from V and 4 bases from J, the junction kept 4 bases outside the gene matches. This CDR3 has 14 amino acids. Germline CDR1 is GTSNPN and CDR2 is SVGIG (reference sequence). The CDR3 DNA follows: TGTGCCTGGAGTGAGAACAGGGGGCCCTATGGCTACACCTTC. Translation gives CAWSENRGPYGYTF.

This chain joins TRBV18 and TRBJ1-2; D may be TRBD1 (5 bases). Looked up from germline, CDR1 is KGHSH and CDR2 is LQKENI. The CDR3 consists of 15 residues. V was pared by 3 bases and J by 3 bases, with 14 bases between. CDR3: CASSPGGAVDYGYTF. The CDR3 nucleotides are TGTGCCAGCTCACCGGGTGGGGCCGTGGACTATGGCTACACCTTC.

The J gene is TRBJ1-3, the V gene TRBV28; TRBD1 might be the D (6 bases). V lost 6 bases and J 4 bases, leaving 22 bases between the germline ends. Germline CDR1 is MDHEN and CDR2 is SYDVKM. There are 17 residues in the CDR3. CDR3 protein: CASRTMGHQKMGNTIYF. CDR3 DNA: TGTGCCAGCAGGACGATGGGACACCAAAAAATGGGAAACACCATATATTTT.

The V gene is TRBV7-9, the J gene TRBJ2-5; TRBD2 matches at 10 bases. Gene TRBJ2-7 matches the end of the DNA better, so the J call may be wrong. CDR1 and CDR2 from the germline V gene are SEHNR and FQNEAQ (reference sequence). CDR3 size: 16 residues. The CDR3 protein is CASSHYLAGASYEQYF. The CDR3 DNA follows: TGTGCCAGCAGCCACTACCTAGCGGGGGCTTCCTACGAGCAGTACTTC.

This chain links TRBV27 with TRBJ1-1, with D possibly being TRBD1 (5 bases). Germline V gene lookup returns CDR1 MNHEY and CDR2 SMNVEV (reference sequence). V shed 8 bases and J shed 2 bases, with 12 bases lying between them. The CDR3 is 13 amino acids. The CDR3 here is CASGYQGNTEAFF. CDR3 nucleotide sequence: TGTGCCAGCGGCTATCAGGGAAACACTGAAGCTTTCTTT.

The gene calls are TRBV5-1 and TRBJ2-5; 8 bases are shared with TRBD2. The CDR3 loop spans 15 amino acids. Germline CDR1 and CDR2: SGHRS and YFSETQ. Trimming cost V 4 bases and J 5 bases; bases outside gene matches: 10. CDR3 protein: CASSTSGTSLETQYF. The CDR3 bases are TGCGCCAGCAGCACCTCCGGGACTAGTCTCGAGACCCAGTACTTC.

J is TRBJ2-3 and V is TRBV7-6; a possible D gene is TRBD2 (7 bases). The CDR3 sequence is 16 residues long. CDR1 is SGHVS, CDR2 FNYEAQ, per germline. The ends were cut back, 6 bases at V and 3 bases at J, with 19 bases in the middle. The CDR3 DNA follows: TGTGCCAGCAGTCAAGGATGGGGGGGCAGGACAGATACGCAGTATTTT. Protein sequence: CASSQGWGGRTDTQYF.

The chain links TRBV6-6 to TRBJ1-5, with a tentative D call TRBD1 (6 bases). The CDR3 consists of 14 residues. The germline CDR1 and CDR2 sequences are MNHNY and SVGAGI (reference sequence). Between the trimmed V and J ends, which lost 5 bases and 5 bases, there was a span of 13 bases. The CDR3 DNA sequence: TGTGCCAGCAGTCCGACAGGACCCTATCAGCCCCAGCATTTT. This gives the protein CASSPTGPYQPQHF.

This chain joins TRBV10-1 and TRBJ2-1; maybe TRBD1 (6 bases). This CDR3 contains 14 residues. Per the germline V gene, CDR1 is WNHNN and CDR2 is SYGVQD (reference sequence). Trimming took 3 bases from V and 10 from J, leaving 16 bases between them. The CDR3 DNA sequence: TGCGCCAGCAGTGACAGGGGCGAGAGTCGGGAGCAGTTCTTC. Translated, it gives CASSDRGESREQFF.

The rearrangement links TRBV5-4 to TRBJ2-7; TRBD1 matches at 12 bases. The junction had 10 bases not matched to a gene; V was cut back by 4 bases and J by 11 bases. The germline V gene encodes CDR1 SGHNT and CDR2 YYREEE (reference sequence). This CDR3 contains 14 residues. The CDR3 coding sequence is TGTGCCAGCAGCCACCGGGACAGGGGGCGCAGGGAGTACTTC. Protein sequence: CASSHRDRGRREYF.

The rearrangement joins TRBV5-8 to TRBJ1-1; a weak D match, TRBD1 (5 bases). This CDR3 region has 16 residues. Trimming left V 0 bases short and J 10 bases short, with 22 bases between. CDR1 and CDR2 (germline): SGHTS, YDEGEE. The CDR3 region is CASSLVGPIFLGPAFF. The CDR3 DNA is TGTGCCAGCAGCTTGGTGGGGCCTATTTTTTTGGGCCCAGCTTTCTTT.

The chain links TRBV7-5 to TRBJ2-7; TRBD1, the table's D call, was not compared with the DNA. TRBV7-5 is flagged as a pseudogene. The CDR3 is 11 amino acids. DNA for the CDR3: TGTGTCAGAACCTCCAAGGGGGAGCAGTACTTC. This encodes CVRTSKGEQYF.

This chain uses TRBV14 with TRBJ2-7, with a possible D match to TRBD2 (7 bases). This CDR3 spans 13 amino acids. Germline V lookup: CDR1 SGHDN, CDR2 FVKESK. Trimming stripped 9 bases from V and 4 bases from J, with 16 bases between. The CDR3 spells CASRPGGSYEQYF. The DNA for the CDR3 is TGTGCCAGTAGGCCGGGGGGCAGTTACGAGCAGTACTTC.

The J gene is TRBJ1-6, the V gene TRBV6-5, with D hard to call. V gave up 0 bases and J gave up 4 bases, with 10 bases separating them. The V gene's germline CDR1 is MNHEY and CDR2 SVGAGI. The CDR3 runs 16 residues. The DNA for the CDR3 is TGTGCCAGCAGTTACTCGACGGGAAGATATAATTCACCCCTCCACTTT. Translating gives CASSYSTGRYNSPLHF.

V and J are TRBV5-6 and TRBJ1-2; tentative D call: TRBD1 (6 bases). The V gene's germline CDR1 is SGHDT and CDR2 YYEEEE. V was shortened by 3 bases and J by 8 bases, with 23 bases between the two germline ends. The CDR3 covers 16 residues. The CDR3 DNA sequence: TGTGCCAGCAGCTACCCAGGGGACCTAGCTCATCGGGGCTACACCTTC. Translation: CASSYPGDLAHRGYTF.

CDR3 nucleotides: TGTGCCAGCAGCGTGGGGGCAGAGCAGTACTTC. Its protein is CASSVGAEQYF. The chain uses TRBV11-2 and TRBJ2-7, with D perhaps matching TRBD1 (6 bases). The V end was cut by 5 bases, the J end by 7 bases, with 9 bases between. CDR3 size: 11 residues. The germline V gene has CDR1 SGHAT and CDR2 FQNNGV. Complete variable domain (other parts from reference TRBV11-2 and TRBJ2-7): EAGVAQSPRYKIIEKRQSVAFWCNPISGHATLYWYQQILGQGPKLLIQFQNNGVVDDSQLPKDRFSAERLKGVDSTLKIQPAKLEDSAVYLCASSVGAEQYFGPGTRLTVT.

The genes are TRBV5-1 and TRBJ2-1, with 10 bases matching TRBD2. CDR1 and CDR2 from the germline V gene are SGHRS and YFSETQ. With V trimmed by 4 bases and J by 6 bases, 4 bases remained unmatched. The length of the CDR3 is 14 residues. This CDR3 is CASSPSGGANEQFF. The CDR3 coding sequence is TGCGCCAGCAGCCCCAGCGGGGGGGCCAATGAGCAGTTCTTC.

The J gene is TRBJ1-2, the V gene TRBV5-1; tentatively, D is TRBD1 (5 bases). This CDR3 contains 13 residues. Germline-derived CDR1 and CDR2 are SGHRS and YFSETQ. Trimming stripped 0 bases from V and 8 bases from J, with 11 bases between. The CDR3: CASSLGRADGYTF. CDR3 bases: TGCGCCAGCAGCTTGGGCAGGGCGGACGGCTACACCTTC.

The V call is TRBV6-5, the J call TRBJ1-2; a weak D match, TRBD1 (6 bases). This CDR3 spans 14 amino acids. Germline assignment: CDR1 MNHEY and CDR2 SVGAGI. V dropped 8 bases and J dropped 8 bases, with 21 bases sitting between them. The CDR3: CASSRRTGLEGYTF. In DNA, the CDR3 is TGTGCCAGCTCCCGTCGCACAGGGCTGGAAGGCTACACCTTC.

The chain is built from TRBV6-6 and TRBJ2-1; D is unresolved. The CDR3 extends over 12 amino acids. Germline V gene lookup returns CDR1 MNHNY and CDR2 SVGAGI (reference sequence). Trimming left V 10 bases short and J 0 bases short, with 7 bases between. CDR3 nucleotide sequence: TGTGCCACCCTAAGCTCCTACAATGAGCAGTTCTTC. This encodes CATLSSYNEQFF.

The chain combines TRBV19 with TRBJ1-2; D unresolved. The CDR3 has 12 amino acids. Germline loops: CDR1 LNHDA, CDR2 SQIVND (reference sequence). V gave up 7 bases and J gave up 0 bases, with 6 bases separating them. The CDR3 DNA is TGTGCCAGTAACCGAGCTAACTATGGCTACACCTTC. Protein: CASNRANYGYTF.

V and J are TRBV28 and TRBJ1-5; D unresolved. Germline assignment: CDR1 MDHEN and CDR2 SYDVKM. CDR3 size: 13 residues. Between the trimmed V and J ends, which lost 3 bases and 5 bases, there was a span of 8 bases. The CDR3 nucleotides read TGTGCCAGCAGTTTGGGCAGTTATCAGCCCCAGCATTTT. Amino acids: CASSLGSYQPQHF. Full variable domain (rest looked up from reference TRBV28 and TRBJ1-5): DVKVTQSSRYLVKRTGEKVFLECVQDMDHENMFWYRQDPGLGLRLIYFSYDVKMKEKGDIPEGYSVSREKKERFSLILESASTNQTSMYLCASSLGSYQPQHFGDGTRLSIL.

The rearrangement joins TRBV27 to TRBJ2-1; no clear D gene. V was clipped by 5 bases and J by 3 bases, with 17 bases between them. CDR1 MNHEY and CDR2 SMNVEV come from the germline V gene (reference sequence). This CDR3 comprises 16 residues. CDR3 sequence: CASSPSVAFFYNEQFF. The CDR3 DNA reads TGTGCCAGCAGTCCCTCCGTGGCTTTTTTCTACAATGAGCAGTTCTTC.

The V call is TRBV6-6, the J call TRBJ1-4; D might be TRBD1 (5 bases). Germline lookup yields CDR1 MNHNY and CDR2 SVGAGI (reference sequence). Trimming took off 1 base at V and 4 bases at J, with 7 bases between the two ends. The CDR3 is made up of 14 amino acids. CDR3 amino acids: CASSYFGGNEKLFF. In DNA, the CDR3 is TGTGCCAGCAGTTACTTCGGGGGTAATGAAAAACTGTTTTTT.

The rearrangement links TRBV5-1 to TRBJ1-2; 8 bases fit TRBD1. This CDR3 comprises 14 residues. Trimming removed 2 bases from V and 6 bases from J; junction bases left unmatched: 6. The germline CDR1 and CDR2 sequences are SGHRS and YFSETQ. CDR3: CASSLTGGRNGYTF. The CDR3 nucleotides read TGCGCCAGCAGCTTAACAGGGGGTAGGAATGGCTACACCTTC.

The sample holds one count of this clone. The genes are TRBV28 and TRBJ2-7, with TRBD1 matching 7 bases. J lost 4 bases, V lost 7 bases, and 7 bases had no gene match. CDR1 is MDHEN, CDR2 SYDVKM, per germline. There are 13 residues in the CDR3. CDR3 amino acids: CASTFGTVYEQYF. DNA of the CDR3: TGTGCCAGCACCTTTGGGACAGTTTACGAGCAGTACTTC.

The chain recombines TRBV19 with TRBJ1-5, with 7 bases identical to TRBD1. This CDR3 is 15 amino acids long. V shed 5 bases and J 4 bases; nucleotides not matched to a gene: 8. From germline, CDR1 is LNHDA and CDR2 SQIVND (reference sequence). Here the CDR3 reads CASSFRDRPNQPQHF. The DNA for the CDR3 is TGTGCCAGTAGTTTCCGGGACAGACCGAATCAGCCCCAGCATTTT.